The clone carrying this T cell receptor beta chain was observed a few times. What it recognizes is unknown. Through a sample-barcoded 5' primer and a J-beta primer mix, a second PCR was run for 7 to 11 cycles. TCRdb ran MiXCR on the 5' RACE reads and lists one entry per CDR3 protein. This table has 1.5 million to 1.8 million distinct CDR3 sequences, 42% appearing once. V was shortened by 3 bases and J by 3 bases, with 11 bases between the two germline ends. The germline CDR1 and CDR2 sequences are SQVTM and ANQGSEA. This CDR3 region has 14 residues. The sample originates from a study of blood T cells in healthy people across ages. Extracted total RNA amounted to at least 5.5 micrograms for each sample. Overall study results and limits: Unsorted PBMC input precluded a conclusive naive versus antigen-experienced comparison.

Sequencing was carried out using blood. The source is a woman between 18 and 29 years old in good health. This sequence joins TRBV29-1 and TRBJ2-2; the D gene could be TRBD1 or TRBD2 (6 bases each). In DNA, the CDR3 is TGCAGCGTTGAGTCTCGGGGGCACACCGGGGAGCTGTTTTTT. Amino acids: CSVESRGHTGELFF.